These 13 T cell receptor beta chains came from one sample sequenced in a study of T cell changes during pregnancy in multiple sclerosis. The data were produced by immunoSEQ multiplex PCR, yet TCRdb's version contains in-frame clones alone and is incomplete. The repertoire holds tens of thousands of clones, with 80% to 95% as singletons. The source was peripheral blood, collected in the second trimester of pregnancy. All receptors come from a female donor with multiple sclerosis, enrolled in a pregnancy study.

V is TRBV6-1 and J is TRBJ2-1, with 8 bases lining up with TRBD2. Germline loops: CDR1 MNHNS, CDR2 SASEGT. V gave up 3 bases and J gave up 6 bases; unmatched junction bases: 7. The CDR3 loop spans 15 amino acids. In DNA, the CDR3 is TGTGCCAGCAGTGATGGGACGGGGGGGCCCAATGAGCAGTTCTTC. This codes for CASSDGTGGPNEQFF.

The CDR3: CASSEGGTGSSNQPQHF. CDR3 DNA sequence: TGTGCCAGCAGTGAGGGGGGGACAGGTTCTAGCAATCAGCCCCAGCATTTT. The V and J genes are TRBV2 and TRBJ1-5; 8 positions match TRBD1. This CDR3 contains 17 residues. Germline trimming cut 3 bases from V and 0 bases from J; bases unmatched to any gene: 7. CDR1 SNHLY and CDR2 FYNNEI come from the germline V gene.

In its sample, this clone was seen once. The rearrangement uses TRBV27 and TRBJ1-5, with 7 bases matching TRBD1. The junction had 6 bases not matched to a gene; V was cut back by 7 bases and J by 9 bases. In germline, CDR1 is MNHEY, CDR2 SMNVEV (reference sequence). CDR3 length: 12 residues. In DNA form, the CDR3 reads TGTGCCAGCAAGGGGGCGAATGGGCCCCAGCATTTT. Translating it yields CASKGANGPQHF.

This clone was seen only once. The chain joins TRBV4-3 to TRBJ2-3; 8 positions match TRBD1. This CDR3 is 14 amino acids long. V shed 2 bases, J shed 8 bases, and the junction held 6 bases outside the gene matches. Germline values: CDR1 LGHNA, CDR2 YSLEER. CDR3 DNA sequence: TGCGCCAGCAGCCAACGGACAGGACAGGGTACGCAGTATTTT. The encoded protein is CASSQRTGQGTQYF.

In its sample, this clone was seen once. V usage is TRBV7-9 and J usage is TRBJ1-1; D perhaps matches TRBD1 (6 bases). The length of the CDR3 is 15 residues. From germline, CDR1 is SEHNR and CDR2 FQNEAQ (reference sequence). V shed 4 bases and J shed 2 bases, with 14 bases lying between them. In DNA, the CDR3 is TGTGCCAGCAGCTCGACAGGCAGGGGCAACACTGAAGCTTTCTTT. Amino acids: CASSSTGRGNTEAFF.

The V and J genes are TRBV25-1 and TRBJ1-2, with 9 positions matching TRBD1. V lost 3 bases, J lost 0 bases, and 5 bases stayed unmatched. CDR1 is MGHDK, CDR2 SYGVNS, per germline. The CDR3 covers 16 residues. The CDR3 nucleotides are TGTGCCAGCAGTGAGGCACAGGGGGCGGCTAACTATGGCTACACCTTC. Translating it yields CASSEAQGAANYGYTF.

This clone was counted once. The chain joins TRBV6-6 to TRBJ2-7; 7 positions match TRBD1. CDR3 length: 14 amino acids. From germline, CDR1 is MNHNY and CDR2 SVGAGI (reference sequence). The J segment lost 3 bases and the V segment lost 7 bases, leaving 9 bases of the junction unmatched. CDR3 DNA sequence: TGTGCCAGCAATGCCCCGGGACAGAGCTACGAGCAGTACTTC. Its protein product is CASNAPGQSYEQYF.

The table lists this clone with a count of one. The V call is TRBV5-1, the J call TRBJ1-3; 9 bases match TRBD1. CDR1 and CDR2 from the germline V gene are SGHRS and YFSETQ. This CDR3 is built from 17 residues. With 6 bases clipped from V and 0 bases from J, the junction kept 10 bases outside the gene matches. DNA of the CDR3: TGCGCCAGCACCGGGGGGACAGGGAGATACTCTGGAAACACCATATATTTT. Its translation: CASTGGTGRYSGNTIYF.

The chain joins TRBV28 to TRBJ2-1; the match to TRBD2 covers 9 bases. The V segment lost 7 bases and the J segment 7 bases; nucleotides outside the gene matches: 14. Germline V lookup: CDR1 MDHEN, CDR2 SYDVKM. The CDR3 covers 16 residues. CDR3: CASTDLPTGLANEQFF. The CDR3 region has the DNA TGTGCCAGCACCGACCTACCGACGGGACTAGCTAATGAGCAGTTCTTC. Combining the CDR3 with reference TRBV28 and TRBJ2-1 gives the whole variable domain DVKVTQSSRYLVKRTGEKVFLECVQDMDHENMFWYRQDPGLGLRLIYFSYDVKMKEKGDIPEGYSVSREKKERFSLILESASTNQTSMYLCASTDLPTGLANEQFFGPGTRLTVL.

V gene TRBV5-4 combines with J gene TRBJ1-3, with 8 nucleotides matching TRBD1. This CDR3 comprises 16 residues. The germline V gene encodes CDR1 SGHNT and CDR2 YYREEE (reference sequence). V shed 2 bases, J shed 4 bases, and the junction held 8 bases outside the gene matches. Written as DNA, the CDR3 is TGTGCCAGCAGCTTTGGGGGCAGGGGGCCAGGAAACACCATATATTTT. It is translated as CASSFGGRGPGNTIYF.

This rearrangement joins TRBV11-3 to TRBJ2-5, with a tentative D call TRBD2 (5 bases). Germline lookup yields CDR1 SGHNT and CDR2 YENEEA. The CDR3 is made up of 16 amino acids. Between the trimmed V and J ends, which lost 5 bases and 0 bases, there was a span of 16 bases. The CDR3 nucleotides read TGTGCCAGCAGCCAGACCGGGATTATGTACCAAGAGACCCAGTACTTC. Translated: CASSQTGIMYQETQYF.

This clone was recorded a few times. This CDR3 reads CASSPVASGVNTGELFF. DNA for the CDR3: TGTGCCAGCAGCCCGGTGGCTAGCGGGGTGAACACCGGGGAGCTGTTTTTT. The chain combines TRBV27 with TRBJ2-2; TRBD2 aligns across 9 bases. The CDR3 has 17 amino acids. From germline, CDR1 is MNHEY and CDR2 SMNVEV (reference sequence). The junction had 9 bases not matched to a gene; V was cut back by 6 bases and J by 1 base.

This clone was recorded only once. V and J are TRBV19 and TRBJ2-5; possible D gene TRBD2, 7 bases. The germline V gene encodes CDR1 LNHDA and CDR2 SQIVND (reference sequence). Deletions cut 3 bases from V and 5 bases from J, with 13 bases between. This CDR3 has 14 amino acids. The CDR3 bases are TGTGCCAGTAGTATTAGGGGGGGAATCGAGACCCAGTACTTC. Translating it yields CASSIRGGIETQYF.